A single sample gave rise to the 29 T cell receptor beta chains below, sequenced in a study of OX40 agonist ivuxolimab in advanced cancers. Libraries were prepared by immunoSEQ multiplex PCR; TCRdb keeps only in-frame clonotypes and omits some of them. The sample includes tens of thousands of clones, about 81% seen only once; the top ten take 5%. Here the sequenced sample was CD4+ or CD8+ T cells sorted from blood, taken in a trial of the OX40 agonist ivuxolimab. The receptors shown here come from an adult with an advanced solid tumor such as melanoma, head and neck, liver or kidney cancer.

This chain joins TRBV11-3 and TRBJ2-3, with no clear D. CDR1 and CDR2 from the germline V gene are SGHNT and YENEEA. The ends were cut back, 6 bases at V and 0 bases at J, with 10 bases in the middle. The CDR3 extends over 14 amino acids. The CDR3 spells CASRSRASTDTQYF. CDR3 sequence (DNA): TGTGCCAGCAGATCGCGAGCGAGCACAGATACGCAGTATTTT.

J is TRBJ2-7 and V is TRBV27; 9 bases are shared with TRBD1. CDR3 size: 15 residues. V lost 4 bases, J lost 4 bases, and 8 bases stayed unmatched. The germline gives CDR1 MNHEY, CDR2 SMNVEV (reference sequence). The CDR3 reads CASSSSTGGLYEQYF. As DNA, the CDR3 is TGTGCCAGCAGTTCGTCGACAGGGGGGCTGTACGAGCAGTACTTC.

This chain uses TRBV18 with TRBJ2-7; D is undetermined. The CDR3 sequence is 13 residues long. Trimming took 6 bases from V and 4 from J, leaving 13 bases between them. From germline, CDR1 is KGHSH and CDR2 LQKENI. Here the CDR3 reads CASSEAQEYEQYF. In DNA form, the CDR3 reads TGTGCCAGCTCTGAAGCGCAAGAGTACGAGCAGTACTTC.

This chain uses TRBV7-9 with TRBJ2-4; possibly TRBD1 for D (5 bases). CDR1 is SEHNR and CDR2 is FQNEAQ in the germline V gene (reference sequence). The CDR3 spans 15 residues. Trimming left V 0 bases short and J 10 bases short, with 16 bases between. The chain's CDR3 is CASSLAGRESPIQYF. The CDR3 DNA reads TGTGCCAGCAGCTTAGCGGGCAGGGAATCCCCAATTCAGTACTTC.

This rearrangement joins TRBV10-2 to TRBJ1-5; a weak D match, TRBD1 (5 bases). The CDR3 runs to 12 residues. CDR1 and CDR2 (germline): WSHSY, SAAADI. V gave up 6 bases and J gave up 11 bases, with 14 bases separating them. CDR3 DNA sequence: TGCGCCAGCAGCCCAATGGGGGGTGCCCAGCATTTT. Its translation is CASSPMGGAQHF.

The chain is built from TRBV15 and TRBJ2-1; 10 positions match TRBD1. J was trimmed by 8 bases and V by 0 bases; bases with no gene match: 10. Germline CDR1 and CDR2: LNHNV and YYDKDF (reference sequence). The CDR3 covers 17 residues. DNA of the CDR3: TGTGCCACCAGCAGAGAGTTGGACAGGGGGGCACGGGATGAGCAGTTCTTC. This encodes CATSRELDRGARDEQFF. The full variable domain, with the rest looked up from reference TRBV15 and TRBJ2-1, is DAMVIQNPRYQVTQFGKPVTLSCSQTLNHNVMYWYQQKSSQAPKLLFHYYDKDFNNEADTPDNFQSRRPNTSFCFLDIRSPGLGDTAMYLCATSRELDRGARDEQFFGPGTRLTVL.

This rearrangement joins TRBV7-2 to TRBJ1-4; 9 bases match TRBD1. CDR3 size: 14 residues. Germline CDR1 SGHTA, CDR2 FQGNSA. V trimming: 1 base; J trimming: 7 bases; junction bases outside the gene matches: 1. The CDR3 sequence is CASSLGGQGEKLFF. DNA for the CDR3: TGTGCCAGCAGCTTAGGGGGACAGGGTGAAAAACTGTTTTTT.

The V and J genes are TRBV6-1 and TRBJ2-3, with 9 bases fitting TRBD2. Looked up from germline, CDR1 is MNHNS and CDR2 is SASEGT. This CDR3 comprises 15 residues. The V gene end was trimmed by 4 bases and the J gene end by 2 bases; junction bases not matched to a gene: 4. CDR3 in amino acids: CASSGSGGNTDTQYF. In nucleotides, the CDR3 is TGTGCCAGCAGTGGGAGCGGGGGGAACACAGATACGCAGTATTTT.

The chain links TRBV7-3 to TRBJ1-1; 9 bases are shared with TRBD1. This CDR3 is built from 15 residues. Germline CDR1 SGHTA, CDR2 FQGTGA. Unmatched junction bases numbered 6, after V lost 3 bases and J lost 4 bases. CDR3 loop: CASSFRTGAGTEAFF. In DNA form, the CDR3 reads TGTGCCAGCAGCTTCCGGACAGGGGCCGGCACTGAAGCTTTCTTT.

This sequence joins TRBV19 and TRBJ1-5; D gene uncertain. Germline loops: CDR1 LNHDA, CDR2 SQIVND (reference sequence). The CDR3 length is 12 residues. V lost 0 bases to trimming and J lost 5 bases, with 2 bases between them. Written as DNA, the CDR3 is TGTGCCAGTAGTATAGATCATCAGCCCCAGCATTTT. Translated: CASSIDHQPQHF.

This clone was detected a few times. The chain employs TRBV2 and TRBJ2-7, with no clear D. Germline lookup yields CDR1 SNHLY and CDR2 FYNNEI. Trimming removed 6 bases at V and 1 base at J, with 7 bases between. This CDR3 has 12 amino acids. The CDR3 reads CASSRVSYEQYF. In nucleotides, the CDR3 is TGTGCCAGCAGCCGTGTGTCCTACGAGCAGTACTTC.

This chain uses TRBV7-9 with TRBJ1-2; possibly TRBD1 for D (6 bases). Trimming cost V 7 bases and J 2 bases, with 14 bases left between them. CDR3 length: 14 residues. Germline-derived CDR1 and CDR2 are SEHNR and FQNEAQ (reference sequence). The CDR3 DNA reads as TGTGCCAGCACCAACCCCGACAGGAACTATGGCTACACCTTC. Its translation is CASTNPDRNYGYTF.

V gene TRBV6-1 combines with J gene TRBJ2-5, with 10 nucleotides matching TRBD1. V trimming: 6 bases; J trimming: 1 base; junction bases outside the gene matches: 5. CDR1 MNHNS and CDR2 SASEGT come from the germline V gene. This CDR3 is built from 15 residues. The CDR3 loop is CASRPWTGGQETQYF. In nucleotides, the CDR3 is TGTGCCAGCAGACCATGGACAGGGGGCCAAGAGACCCAGTACTTC.

V gene TRBV19 combines with J gene TRBJ2-5; 8 bases are a match to TRBD2. The CDR3 totals 14 residues. Per germline, CDR1 LNHDA and CDR2 SQIVND (reference sequence). The ends lost 3 bases at V and 4 bases at J; junction bases unmatched: 4. The CDR3 region has the DNA TGTGCCAGTAGTATTCGAGCGGGAGCAGAGACCCAGTACTTC. Translating gives CASSIRAGAETQYF.

The V call is TRBV7-2, the J call TRBJ2-1, with 7 bases aligning to TRBD1. This CDR3 has 14 residues. V lost 6 bases and J lost 6; bases outside the gene matches: 8. Looked up from germline, CDR1 is SGHTA and CDR2 is FQGNSA. The CDR3 region has the DNA TGTGCCAGCAGTCTCAGGGGGATCTTCAATGAGCAGTTCTTC. It translates to CASSLRGIFNEQFF.

V and J are TRBV7-9 and TRBJ1-5, with D unresolved. Trimming took 1 base from V and 2 from J, leaving 12 bases between them. The CDR3 has 16 residues. In germline, CDR1 is SEHNR, CDR2 FQNEAQ (reference sequence). The CDR3 spells CASSLEVGSGNQPQHF. In DNA, the CDR3 is TGTGCCAGCAGCTTAGAGGTAGGGAGTGGCAATCAGCCCCAGCATTTT. Full variable domain (remainder filled in from reference TRBV7-9 and TRBJ1-5): DTGVSQNPRHKITKRGQNVTFRCDPISEHNRLYWYRQTLGQGPEFLTYFQNEAQLEKSRLLSDRFSAERPKGSFSTLEIQRTEQGDSAMYLCASSLEVGSGNQPQHFGDGTRLSIL.

The chain is built from TRBV10-3 and TRBJ2-1; tentatively, D is TRBD2 (5 bases). The length of the CDR3 is 13 residues. With 8 bases removed from V and 8 bases from J, the gap between germline ends came to 16 bases. Germline CDR1 and CDR2: ENHRY and SYGVKD. CDR3 sequence: CAISNGIEDEQFF. CDR3 bases: TGTGCCATCTCTAACGGGATTGAGGATGAGCAGTTCTTC.

The chain combines TRBV7-6 with TRBJ1-2; D is uncertain. The germline CDR1 and CDR2 sequences are SGHVS and FNYEAQ. Trimming removed 2 bases from V and 6 bases from J, with 13 bases in between. The CDR3 runs to 14 residues. CDR3 nucleotides: TGTGCCAGCAGCTTAAGTCAAGGGCGGGATGGCTACACCTTC. Protein product: CASSLSQGRDGYTF.

This rearrangement joins TRBV6-5 to TRBJ1-1; a weak D match, TRBD1 (6 bases). The CDR3 is made up of 12 amino acids. V lost 6 bases and J 8 bases, leaving 13 bases between the germline ends. The germline gives CDR1 MNHEY, CDR2 SVGAGI. The CDR3 protein is CASSTGQTEAFF. The DNA for the CDR3 is TGTGCCAGCAGCACGGGACAAACCGAAGCTTTCTTT.

The chain combines TRBV2 with TRBJ2-7, with D unresolved. CDR3 length: 14 amino acids. V lost 5 bases to trimming and J lost 3 bases, with 14 bases between them. The V gene's germline CDR1 is SNHLY and CDR2 FYNNEI. The CDR3 loop reads CASSPRTAIYEQYF. The CDR3 region has the DNA TGTGCCAGCAGTCCCCGGACGGCAATCTACGAGCAGTACTTC.

The CDR3 loop reads CASSLQGPFYNEQFF. CDR3 DNA: TGTGCCAGTAGTTTACAGGGCCCCTTCTACAATGAGCAGTTCTTC. This chain connects TRBV19 to TRBJ2-1; weak D call: TRBD1 (6 bases). Trimming took off 5 bases at V and 3 bases at J, with 14 bases between the two ends. The CDR3 is 15 amino acids. Germline assignment: CDR1 LNHDA and CDR2 SQIVND (reference sequence).

The CDR3: CATLTSGRTNEQFF. The CDR3 DNA reads TGTGCCACCCTGACTAGCGGGAGGACAAATGAGCAGTTCTTC. V is TRBV6-5 and J is TRBJ2-1; 13 bases are shared with TRBD2. The CDR3 covers 14 residues. J gave up 7 bases and V 10 bases, and 7 bases lay outside the gene matches. CDR1 is MNHEY, CDR2 SVGAGI, per germline.

The rearrangement uses TRBV28 and TRBJ2-4, with TRBD1 matching over 9 bases. The V segment lost 7 bases and the J segment 7 bases; nucleotides outside the gene matches: 8. In germline, CDR1 is MDHEN, CDR2 SYDVKM. CDR3 length: 14 amino acids. The CDR3 DNA follows: TGTGCCAGCACCGTTACAGGGGGCACTAACATTCAGTACTTC. Translating it yields CASTVTGGTNIQYF.

The chain has TRBV5-1 and TRBJ2-5, with TRBD1 matching over 7 bases. Germline loops: CDR1 SGHRS, CDR2 YFSETQ. This CDR3 has 15 amino acids. V lost 1 base to trimming and J lost 1 base; unmatched junction nucleotides: 4. CDR3 nucleotides: TGCGCCAGCAGCTTGTTGAGACAGGGCCAAGAGACCCAGTACTTC. Its translation is CASSLLRQGQETQYF. Supplemented by reference TRBV5-1 and TRBJ2-5, the full variable domain reads KAGVTQTPRYLIKTRGQQVTLSCSPISGHRSVSWYQQTPGQGLQFLFEYFSETQRNKGNFPGRFSGRQFSNSRSEMNVSTLELGDSALYLCASSLLRQGQETQYFGPGTRLLVL.

The rearrangement joins TRBV30 to TRBJ2-5; D is undetermined. V was trimmed by 2 bases and J by 5 bases, leaving 6 bases between them. The CDR3 runs to 11 residues. Per germline, CDR1 GTSNPN and CDR2 SVGIG (reference sequence). In nucleotides, the CDR3 is TGTGCCTGGAGTCTGTGGGAGACCCAGTACTTC. This gives the protein CAWSLWETQYF.

This clone has only a few counts. The genes are TRBV30 and TRBJ1-5, with D uncertain. The CDR3 covers 13 residues. V lost 1 base and J lost 0, with 4 bases in between. The germline gives CDR1 GTSNPN, CDR2 SVGIG (reference sequence). The CDR3 bases are TGTGCCTGGAGTGAGTATAGCAATCAGCCCCAGCATTTT. It yields the protein CAWSEYSNQPQHF.

The chain joins TRBV19 to TRBJ1-2; D unresolved. V lost 2 bases, J lost 0 bases, and 10 bases lay in between. In germline, CDR1 is LNHDA, CDR2 SQIVND (reference sequence). The CDR3 is 15 amino acids. DNA of the CDR3: TGTGCCAGTAGTATATTCGCAGTAGCTAACTATGGCTACACCTTC. Amino acids: CASSIFAVANYGYTF.

The chain has TRBV19 and TRBJ2-1; TRBD2 aligns across 12 bases. This CDR3 has 15 residues. Unmatched junction bases numbered 9, after V lost 6 bases and J lost 9 bases. Germline assignment: CDR1 LNHDA and CDR2 SQIVND (reference sequence). CDR3 nucleotides: TGTGCCAGTAGACTACTAGCGGGAGGTGTATCTGAGCAGTTCTTC. It translates to CASRLLAGGVSEQFF.

The chain recombines TRBV7-3 with TRBJ2-2, with D tentatively TRBD2 (5 bases). The germline gives CDR1 SGHTA, CDR2 FQGTGA. The germline V and J ends were trimmed by 7 bases and 2 bases, with 5 bases remaining between them. The CDR3 is 12 amino acids. CDR3 nucleotide sequence: TGTGCCAGCACGGGAAACACCGGGGAGCTGTTTTTT. Translated: CASTGNTGELFF.